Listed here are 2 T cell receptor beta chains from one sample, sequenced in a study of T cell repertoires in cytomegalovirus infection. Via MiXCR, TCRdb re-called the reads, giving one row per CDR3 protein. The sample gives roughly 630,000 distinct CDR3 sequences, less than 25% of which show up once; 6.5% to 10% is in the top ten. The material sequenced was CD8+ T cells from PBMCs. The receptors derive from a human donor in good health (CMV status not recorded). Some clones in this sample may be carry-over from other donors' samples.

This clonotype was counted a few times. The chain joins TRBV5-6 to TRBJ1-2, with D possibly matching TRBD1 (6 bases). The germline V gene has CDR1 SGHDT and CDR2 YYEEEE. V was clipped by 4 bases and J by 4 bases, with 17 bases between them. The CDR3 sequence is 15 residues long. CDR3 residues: CASSRGGEERYGYTF. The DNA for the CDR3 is TGTGCCAGCAGCAGAGGGGGAGAAGAACGCTATGGCTACACCTTC. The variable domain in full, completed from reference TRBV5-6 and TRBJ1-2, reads DAGVTQSPTHLIKTRGQQVTLRCSPKSGHDTVSWYQQALGQGPQFIFQYYEEEERQRGNFPDRFSGHQFPNYSSELNVNALLLGDSALYLCASSRGGEERYGYTFGSGTRLTVV.

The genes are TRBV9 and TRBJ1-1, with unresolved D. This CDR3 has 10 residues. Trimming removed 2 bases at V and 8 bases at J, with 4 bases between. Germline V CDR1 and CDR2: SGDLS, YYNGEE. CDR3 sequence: CASSVQEAFF. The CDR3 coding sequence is TGTGCCAGCAGCGTCCAGGAAGCTTTCTTT.